This TCR beta chain derives from a study of blood T cell repertoires in COVID-19 (TCRdb year 2020). At the level of the whole study: Samples from collaborators originated in the United States, Italy and Spain and spanned both the acute and convalescent phases of COVID-19. The prospective study material was composed of cDNA or gDNA derived from T cells, B-cell-depleted T cells, or PBMCs. Deeply sampled blood TCRbeta repertoires from subjects exposed to, actively infected with, or recovered from COVID-19 were included in the dataset. The repertoires were released in a freely available public database intended as a resource for research on the immune response to SARS-CoV-2. The samples were drawn from the first 160 participants of the ongoing ImmuneRACE study and from about 1,200 subjects provided by 6 global collaborators. Nearly every sample came with metadata listing a de-identified subject ID, COVID-19 status, age in years and sex. Where HLA class I and class II types were available, the types were taken from metadata supplied by the sample provider, not from assay-based typing.

TCRbeta CDR3 regions were amplified from genomic DNA by means of the immunoSEQ Assay, a bias-controlled multiplex PCR. The authors' analysis ran thus. The number of nucleated cells in each sample was estimated from the amplification of reference gene primers within the assay. To quantify the absolute abundance of each unique TCRbeta CDR3 rearrangement, sequence reads were collapsed and filtered. Productive Simpson clonality was computed per sample as the square root of Simpson's diversity index over productive rearrangements. TCRdb mirrors the immuneACCESS table, restricted to in-frame sequences. Some clones are absent from its copies; in checked studies, under half trace to an unresolved V gene, and the reason for the others is unknown. V and J calls and clone size come straight from that table; D and trimming were deduced from the DNA. The sample table contains hundreds of thousands of clones; only one count was recorded for approximately 87% of them. The top ten clonotypes cover 2.5% to 3% of the sample.

Germline trimming: 3 bases from V, 8 bases from J; junction bases outside gene matches: 6. Including cysteine and phenylalanine, the CDR3 has 16 amino acids. The DNA shown is the 48-base CDR3, in frame from base 1. The germline V gene yields MDHEN for CDR1 and SYDVKM for CDR2. The collaborating institutions used their own protocols to collect whole blood in K2EDTA tubes. Collaborator samples were shipped for TCRbeta analysis as frozen whole blood, isolated PBMCs, or DNA extracted from either sample type. As concerns this clone: Its target antigen remains unknown. Qualities for individual bases were not recorded, and no much larger clone is one base off.

General findings and caveats noted by the study authors: The amount of clinical and demographic metadata varied by source and participant and was provided uncurated.

This chain joins TRBV28 to TRBJ2-1, and TRBD2 aligns with 14 junction nucleotides. The specimen was peripheral blood. The clonotype originates from a woman in her seventies with active or convalescent COVID-19. The CDR3 corresponds to CASSLGGLAGGHEQFF. The DNA is as follows: TGTGCCAGCAGTTTGGGTGGACTAGCGGGAGGCCATGAGCAGTTCTTC. The reference TRBV28 and TRBJ2-1 proteins fill in what lies around the CDR3, so the full variable domain reads DVKVTQSSRYLVKRTGEKVFLECVQDMDHENMFWYRQDPGLGLRLIYFSYDVKMKEKGDIPEGYSVSREKKERFSLILESASTNQTSMYLCASSLGGLAGGHEQFFGPGTRLTVL.